The rows below give T cell receptor beta chains drawn from one sample of a study of blood T cell repertoires in COVID-19. TCRdb's copy holds only in-frame clones and misses some; the assay was immunoSEQ multiplex PCR. The table has 110,000 to 150,000 clones, about 84% seen once. The sequenced sample was peripheral blood. These receptors were taken from a woman between 50 and 59 years old with acute or convalescent COVID-19. Both conserved end residues are part of each CDR3. The D gene is left open where the match is weak. The size entry is marked missing in some rows and otherwise reads once, few, many or a size class.

j_call clone_size d_call v_call cdr3_nt cdr3_aa
TRBJ1-2 - - TRBV7-3 TGTGCCAGACGGCGGTATGGCTACACCTTC CARRRYGYTF
TRBJ2-7 - - TRBV2 TGTGCCAGCATGGCGCAGGGCACCTACGAGCAGTACTTC CASMAQGTYEQYF
TRBJ1-2 few - TRBV15 TGTGCCACCAGCAGAGAGGCAGGCTATGGCTACACCTTC CATSREAGYGYTF
TRBJ1-5 once - TRBV2 TGTGCCAGCAGTGATCGGGGGGTTAATCAGCCCCAGCATTTT CASSDRGVNQPQHF
TRBJ2-7 many - TRBV9 TGTGCCAGCAGCGAGACGGACAAGGTGCCTACCGGTGAGCAGTACTTC CASSETDKVPTGEQYF
TRBJ1-1 - - TRBV7-9 TGTGCCAGCAGCTTCGGCGGTGAAGCTTTCTTT CASSFGGEAFF
TRBJ1-1 - - TRBV12-5 TGTGCTAGTGGTAGAGCGGAGGAGATACTGGTTGAAGCTTTCTTT CASGRAEEILVEAFF
TRBJ2-4 - - TRBV25-1 TGTGCCAGCAGTGAATTGGAGGGAACCAAAAACATTCAGTACTTC CASSELEGTKNIQYF
TRBJ2-2 - TRBD2 TRBV5-1 TGCGCCAGCAGCTTTGGGACTAGGACCGGGGAGCTGTTTTTT CASSFGTRTGELFF
TRBJ2-7 - - TRBV3-1/TRBV3-2 TGTGCCAGCAGCTCCGCCTACGAGCAGTACTTC CASSSAYEQYF
TRBJ2-4 few - TRBV6-6 TGTGCCAGCAGTTACGCGACAGGTTCCACCAAAAACATTCAGTACTTC CASSYATGSTKNIQYF
TRBJ1-1 - - TRBV6-2/TRBV6-3 TGTGCCAGCAGTTTCTCCCGGGAGGGGCCGGGAGGAACTGAAGCTTTCTTT CASSFSREGPGGTEAFF
TRBJ1-2 few - TRBV6-5 TGTGCCAGCAGTTACTCACAGGGAAGGAGCTACACCTTC CASSYSQGRSYTF
TRBJ1-6 - - TRBV27 TGTGCCAGCAGTTTAAAGGCTGGCAGGGAAAGGGAAAATTCACCCCTCCACTTT CASSLKAGRERENSPLHF
TRBJ2-7 - - TRBV27 TGTGCCAGCAGTAAAAGGTGGGGGGGGCTGCAATCCTACGAGCAGTACTTC CASSKRWGGLQSYEQYF
TRBJ2-2 many TRBD2 TRBV3-1/TRBV3-2 TGTGCCAGCAGCCCAGGACTAGCGATCATGGGTCACCCCGGGGAGCTGTTTTTT CASSPGLAIMGHPGELFF
TRBJ2-1 - TRBD1 TRBV28 TGTGCCAGCAGAAATGTGGACAGGGTTGGGAATGAGCAGTTCTTC CASRNVDRVGNEQFF
TRBJ1-5 - TRBD1 TRBV6-2/TRBV6-3 TGTGCCAGCAGTACCTACAGGGGGGACCAGCCCCAGCATTTT CASSTYRGDQPQHF
TRBJ2-1 - - TRBV4-2 TGTGCCAGCAGCCCGGGACACCCAAAGGGTGAGCAGTTCTTC CASSPGHPKGEQFF
TRBJ2-2 - - TRBV12-5 TGTGCTAGTGGTAACAAGAACACCGGGGAGCTGTTTTTT CASGNKNTGELFF
TRBJ2-3 - TRBD1 TRBV13 TGTGCCACTAGCCTAGGGGGCGGCACAGATACGCAGTATTTT CATSLGGGTDTQYF
TRBJ1-2 - TRBD1 TRBV12-3/TRBV12-4 TGTGCCAGCACCCAGGGGGATGGTGGCTACACCTTC CASTQGDGGYTF
TRBJ2-7 once - TRBV29-1 TGCAGCGTTGGAAGACCTGGAGCCTACGAGCAGTACTTC CSVGRPGAYEQYF
TRBJ1-5 - - TRBV4-3 TGCGCCAGCAGCCAAGAGGACTCTCGGCAGCCCCAGCATTTT CASSQEDSRQPQHF
TRBJ1-1 - - TRBV28 TGTGCCAGCAGCCCCAGCGGGACAAGGAACACTGAAGCTTTCTTT CASSPSGTRNTEAFF
TRBJ1-1 many TRBD1 TRBV12-5 TGTGCTAGTGGTTTGACAGGGGGCACTGAAGCTTTCTTT CASGLTGGTEAFF
TRBJ1-5 - - TRBV29-1 TGCAGCGTTGTTGAGACAGCCTATAGCAATCAGCCCCAGCATTTT CSVVETAYSNQPQHF
TRBJ2-5 - - TRBV6-2/TRBV6-3 TGTGCCAGCAGTCCCTCCTTCGGGTGGCAAGAGACCCAGTACTTC CASSPSFGWQETQYF
TRBJ1-2 - - TRBV6-5 TGTGCCAGCAGGATAGTACCGACAGCCCACTATGGCTACACCTTC CASRIVPTAHYGYTF
TRBJ1-5 - - TRBV21-1 TGTGCCAGCAGCAAAGTGATCAGGGTCAGTCAGCCCCAGCATTTT CASSKVIRVSQPQHF
TRBJ2-7 - - TRBV5-1 TGCGCCAGCAGCTTGGCCATCGGGAAAGCATACGAGCAGTACTTC CASSLAIGKAYEQYF
TRBJ2-2 - - TRBV7-9 TGTGCCAGCAGCTTTCAGGGCCTCCATACCGGGGAGCTGTTTTTT CASSFQGLHTGELFF
TRBJ1-2 - - TRBV3-1/TRBV3-2 TGTGCCAGCAGCCAAGACGGTAGTTATGGCTACACCTTC CASSQDGSYGYTF
TRBJ1-3 - - TRBV5-1 TGCGCCAGCAGCTTTTCACCTGGGCAGGTTGGAAACACCATATATTTT CASSFSPGQVGNTIYF
TRBJ1-1 - TRBD1 TRBV9 TGTGCCAGCAGCGTAGCAGGGGGCCGGAACACTGAAGCTTTCTTT CASSVAGGRNTEAFF
TRBJ2-7 - TRBD1 TRBV2 TGTGCCAGCAGTAAAGAACAGGGGATCAACGAGCAGTACTTC CASSKEQGINEQYF
TRBJ1-6 - TRBD1 TRBV18 TGTGCCAGCTCACCCGGACAGGGAAATTCACCCCTCCACTTT CASSPGQGNSPLHF
TRBJ1-1 - TRBD1 TRBV11-1 TGTGCCAGCAGCTTCCAGGGGGTGAACACTGAAGCTTTCTTT CASSFQGVNTEAFF
TRBJ2-3 - TRBD2 TRBV5-1 TGCGCCAGCAGCTTAAGACTAGCGGGGGGCCTGACAGATACGCAGTATTTT CASSLRLAGGLTDTQYF
TRBJ2-5 - TRBD1 TRBV5-1 TGCGCCAGCTCCCCGGGACAGGGAAAAGAGACCCAGTACTTC CASSPGQGKETQYF
TRBJ1-6 few - TRBV7-2 TGTGCCAGCAGCTTAGCCACAGGAGTTCATAATTCACCCCTCCACTTT CASSLATGVHNSPLHF
TRBJ1-1 once - TRBV7-8 TGTGCCAGCAGCCGTTACGGACAGACGAACACTGAAGCTTTCTTT CASSRYGQTNTEAFF
TRBJ1-2 - - TRBV7-2 TGTGCCAGCAGCTTAGAAATAGGTAGGGGCGGAGGCTACACCTTC CASSLEIGRGGGYTF
TRBJ1-6 - - TRBV7-6 TGTGCCAGCAGCTCGGGGTTGAGCTCCTATAATTCACCCCTCCACTTT CASSSGLSSYNSPLHF
TRBJ2-7 - - TRBV2 TGTGCCAGCAGTGGGGACACGACGGGGCAGGGCTCCTACGAGCAGTACTTC CASSGDTTGQGSYEQYF
TRBJ1-2 few - TRBV5-1 TGCGCCAGCAGCTTGGATAGGGGATCTAACTATGGCTACACCTTC CASSLDRGSNYGYTF
TRBJ1-1 - - TRBV7-9 TGTGCCAGCAGCTTAATTGTCCCCTCTGAAGCTTTCTTT CASSLIVPSEAFF
TRBJ2-1 - - TRBV9 TGTGCCAGCAGCGCAAGTTTTGGGTATTCGGGGAACAATGAGCAGTTCTTC CASSASFGYSGNNEQFF
TRBJ2-1 few TRBD2 TRBV7-9 TGTGCCAGCAGCTCCCAGAGACTAGCGGGGGGAAATGAGCAGTTCTTC CASSSQRLAGGNEQFF
TRBJ2-3 - - TRBV7-9 TGTGCCAGTTCGGTGGATACGCAGTATTTT CASSVDTQYF
TRBJ1-5 - - TRBV5-1 TGCGCCAGCAGCCTAGACGGGAACAATCAGCCCCAGCATTTT CASSLDGNNQPQHF
TRBJ1-6 few TRBD1 TRBV10-3 TGTGCCATCAGGCCGGACAGGGCTTCACCCCTCCACTTT CAIRPDRASPLHF
TRBJ1-5 - TRBD1 TRBV11-2 TGTGCCAGCAGCCCAGGTACAGGGGAGAATCAGCCCCAGCATTTT CASSPGTGENQPQHF
TRBJ1-6 - - TRBV6-2/TRBV6-3 TGTGCCAGCAGTCCAAACAGGGAGAATTCACCCCTCCACTTT CASSPNRENSPLHF